One and the same sample provided the 27 T cell receptor beta chains below, sequenced in a study of immune heterogeneity within non-small cell lung tumors. Bulk tumor genomic DNA, 450 to 600 ng per sample, was the template. Multiple biopsies spaced far apart were taken from each primary tumor during surgery. Curative surgery was performed on patients who had untreated, newly diagnosed non-small cell lung cancer. A first 10-cycle multiplex round used 32 V-gene and 13 J-gene primers on TCR beta CDR3. A single record per CDR3 protein comes from TCRdb applying MiXCR to the multiplex PCR reads. The data hold 7,000 to 8,000 distinct CDR3 sequences, with 22% observed a single time. Sequenced: lung tumor tissue. These receptors were collected from a man aged 55 to 69 with non-small cell lung cancer.

Judged by abundance, this clonotype is medium-sized. This chain joins TRBV7-8 and TRBJ2-7; TRBD2 is a possible D gene (5 bases). Trimming pared 1 base from V and 3 bases from J, leaving 10 bases between. Germline-derived CDR1 and CDR2 are SGHVS and FQNEAQ. The CDR3 runs 14 residues. This chain's CDR3 is CASSLEGVLYEQYF. The CDR3 nucleotides read TGTGCCAGCAGCTTAGAGGGAGTCCTCTACGAGCAGTACTTC. The full variable domain, completed using reference TRBV7-8 and TRBJ2-7, is GAGVSQSPRYKVAKRGQDVALRCDPISGHVSLFWYQQALGQGPEFLTYFQNEAQLDKSGLPSDRFFAERPEGSVSTLKIQRTQQEDSAVYLCASSLEGVLYEQYFGPGTRLTVT.

Comments on this clonotype: A much larger clone lies one base from this, so it may be a read error. V gene TRBV20-1 combines with J gene TRBJ2-2, with 13 bases aligning to TRBD2. This CDR3 has 17 residues. CDR1 is DFQATT and CDR2 is SNEGSKA in the germline V gene (reference sequence). CDR3 sequence: CCARGGLAGRETGELFF. CDR3 sequence (DNA): TGCTGTGCTAGAGGGGGACTAGCGGGAAGGGAAACCGGGGAGCTGTTTTTT.

The rearrangement uses TRBV19 and TRBJ2-3; 11 bases are a match to TRBD2. The CDR3 length is 15 residues. Germline lookup yields CDR1 LNHDA and CDR2 SQIVND (reference sequence). Trimming took 8 bases from V and 6 from J; bases not matched to a gene: 10. The CDR3 protein is CASAKTSGAYDTQYF. As DNA, the CDR3 is TGTGCCAGTGCCAAGACTAGCGGGGCCTATGATACGCAGTATTTT.

This clonotype rates as medium-sized (0.01 to 0.1%). The chain is built from TRBV6-1 and TRBJ1-2; D not certain. Germline-derived CDR1 and CDR2 are MNHNS and SASEGT. V lost 5 bases, J lost 2 bases, and 12 bases lay in between. The CDR3 sequence is 14 residues long. This chain's CDR3 is CASSYGEGNYGYTF. The DNA for the CDR3 is TGTGCCAGCAGTTACGGGGAGGGCAACTATGGCTACACCTTC.

This clonotype was counted many times. The chain combines TRBV4-1 with TRBJ2-7; D is undetermined. CDR1 is MGHRA, CDR2 YSYEKL, per germline. Trimming left V 1 base short and J 1 base short, with 5 bases between. The CDR3 is 13 residues long. The CDR3 region has the DNA TGCGCCAGCAGCCAAGGGAAGTCCTACGAGCAGTACTTC. This translates into CASSQGKSYEQYF.

This clonotype was detected a few times. V usage is TRBV20-1 and J usage is TRBJ2-5, with TRBD2 matching over 14 bases. In germline, CDR1 is DFQATT, CDR2 SNEGSKA (reference sequence). The CDR3 sequence is 16 residues long. V dropped 5 bases and J dropped 1; count of bases not matched to a gene: 6. DNA for the CDR3: TGCAGTGCTCGACTAGCGGGAGGGAAGGGCCAAGAGACCCAGTACTTC. It specifies CSARLAGGKGQETQYF.

Only one count was recorded for this clonotype. A much larger clonotype is one base distant, so this may be a read error. The rearrangement joins TRBV24-1 to TRBJ2-2, with D possibly matching TRBD1 (5 bases). Germline CDR1 is KGHDR and CDR2 is SFDVKD. The ends were cut back, 5 bases at V and 12 bases at J, with 9 bases in the middle. The length of the CDR3 is 11 residues. The CDR3 DNA is TGTGCCACCAGTGCTATGGGGCAGCTGTTTTTT. Amino acid sequence: CATSAMGQLFF.

This clonotype was detected ten times or more. The V call is TRBV7-9, the J call TRBJ2-7, with TRBD2 as a possible D gene (5 bases). Deletions cut 4 bases from V and 7 bases from J, with 11 bases between. The CDR3 is 12 residues long. Looked up from germline, CDR1 is SEHNR and CDR2 is FQNEAQ (reference sequence). DNA of the CDR3: TGTGCCAGCAGCTCTCCTAGGGAGGAGCAGTACTTC. This codes for CASSSPREEQYF.

This clonotype is medium-sized by share. CDR3 in amino acids: CSARTSGTISYEQYF. DNA for the CDR3: TGCAGTGCTAGGACTAGCGGGACGATCTCCTACGAGCAGTACTTC. The chain recombines TRBV20-1 with TRBJ2-7, with TRBD2 matching over 11 bases. The junction had 4 bases not matched to a gene; V was cut back by 3 bases and J by 0 bases. Per the germline V gene, CDR1 is DFQATT and CDR2 is SNEGSKA (reference sequence). This CDR3 contains 15 residues.

This clonotype was recorded many times. The V call is TRBV28, the J call TRBJ1-1, with D unclear. This CDR3 is 13 amino acids long. CDR1 is MDHEN, CDR2 SYDVKM, per germline. Trimming removed 3 bases at V and 4 bases at J, with 9 bases between. In DNA, the CDR3 is TGTGCCAGCAGTTTGGGAGTCGGCACTGAAGCTTTCTTT. This gives the protein CASSLGVGTEAFF.

A note on this clonotype: Given a much more abundant clone one base away, this may be a read error. The rearrangement joins TRBV12-3 or TRBV12-4 to TRBJ2-5, with D possibly TRBD1 on 5 matching bases. The CDR3 loop spans 16 amino acids. The CDR3 is CDSSARVVVRAETQYF. In DNA form, the CDR3 reads TGTGACAGCAGTGCCAGGGTTGTAGTCCGTGCGGAGACCCAGTACTTC.

This clonotype occurred a few times. Being one base from a much bigger clone, this may be a read error. Because the CDR3 is missing its conserved closing phenylalanine or tryptophan, this is likely a read error. The genes are TRBV25-1 and TRBJ2-2; D is unclear. Germline V gene lookup returns CDR1 MGHDK and CDR2 SYGVNS. V shed 4 bases and J shed 4 bases, with 13 bases lying between them. CDR3 length equals 15 residues. This CDR3 reads CASSGVGRSTGELFL. For the CDR3, the DNA is TGTGCCAGCAGTGGTGTGGGTCGTAGCACCGGGGAGCTGTTTCTT.

This clonotype is classed as medium-sized. V gene TRBV20-1 combines with J gene TRBJ1-5; no reliable D call. Germline CDR1 is DFQATT and CDR2 is SNEGSKA (reference sequence). Trimming removed 8 bases at V and 3 bases at J, with 17 bases between. The CDR3 is 14 amino acids. The CDR3 reads CSPLKDGNNQPQHF. CDR3 nucleotides: TGCAGTCCGTTAAAGGACGGTAACAATCAGCCCCAGCATTTT.

This clonotype came up many times. J is TRBJ2-5 and V is TRBV2, with a weak D call TRBD2 (5 bases). The V end lost 3 bases, the J end lost 3 bases, and 8 bases lay between the germline ends. The germline V gene encodes CDR1 SNHLY and CDR2 FYNNEI. The CDR3 loop spans 13 amino acids. CDR3 protein: CASSDPREETQYF. The DNA of the CDR3 is TGTGCCAGCAGTGATCCGAGGGAAGAGACCCAGTACTTC.

This clonotype is medium-sized by share. The chain carries TRBV2 and TRBJ2-3, with 10 bases lining up with TRBD2. CDR1 and CDR2 (germline): SNHLY, FYNNEI. The CDR3 is 15 amino acids. V lost 3 bases, J lost 5 bases, and 5 bases stayed unmatched. Here the CDR3 reads CASSEVAGGGDTQYF. The CDR3, as DNA: TGTGCCAGCAGTGAGGTAGCGGGAGGAGGAGATACGCAGTATTTT.

This clonotype was counted ten times or more. This chain links TRBV20-1 with TRBJ2-5; 7 nucleotides agree with TRBD2. V shed 0 bases and J 5 bases; nucleotides not matched to a gene: 9. CDR3 length: 15 amino acids. Per the germline V gene, CDR1 is DFQATT and CDR2 is SNEGSKA (reference sequence). The CDR3 sequence: CSARDLAEGWETQYF. The CDR3 DNA is TGCAGTGCTAGAGATCTAGCGGAGGGCTGGGAGACCCAGTACTTC.

With respect to this clonotype: It may be a read error: a sequence one base away is much more abundant. The chain joins TRBV16 to TRBJ2-1; D is possibly TRBD1 (6 bases). Germline values: CDR1 KGHSY, CDR2 FQNENV. The CDR3 consists of 15 residues. This CDR3 is CTSSQGQPDNNEQFF. The CDR3 DNA sequence: TGTACCAGCAGCCAAGGACAGCCTGACAACAATGAGCAGTTCTTC.

This clonotype was seen many times. The rearrangement links TRBV4-1 to TRBJ2-5; tentative D call: TRBD2 (5 bases). CDR3 size: 15 residues. Per the germline V gene, CDR1 is MGHRA and CDR2 is YSYEKL. Trimming cost V 0 bases and J 5 bases, with 13 bases left between them. The CDR3 DNA sequence: TGCGCCAGCAGCCAAGAGCCGGGGAGAGGCGAGACCCAGTACTTC. Translating gives CASSQEPGRGETQYF.

This clonotype ranks as medium-sized. The chain couples TRBV28 to TRBJ1-3; no reliable D call. CDR1 MDHEN and CDR2 SYDVKM come from the germline V gene. V was shortened by 3 bases and J by 2 bases, with 11 bases between the two germline ends. The CDR3 covers 15 residues. CDR3 in amino acids: CASSLGGAPGNTIYF. CDR3 DNA sequence: TGTGCCAGCAGTTTGGGTGGAGCACCTGGAAACACCATATATTTT.

Concerning this clonotype: This may come from a read error, since a much larger clone is one base off. V gene TRBV9 combines with J gene TRBJ2-3, with D hard to call. This CDR3 contains 12 residues. Germline V gene sequence: CDR1 SGDLS, CDR2 YYNGEE. CDR3: CVSSQLADTQYF. CDR3 bases: TGTGTCAGCAGCCAGTTGGCAGATACGCAGTATTTT. Full variable domain (remainder filled in from reference TRBV9 and TRBJ2-3): DSGVTQTPKHLITATGQRVTLRCSPRSGDLSVYWYQQSLDQGLQFLIQYYNGEERAKGNILERFSAQQFPDLHSELNLSSLELGDSALYFCVSSQLADTQYFGPGTRLTVL.

This clonotype is categorized as medium-sized. J is TRBJ1-5 and V is TRBV28, with D unclear. The CDR3 sequence is 15 residues long. Germline assignment: CDR1 MDHEN and CDR2 SYDVKM. Trimming pared 2 bases from V and 3 bases from J, leaving 11 bases between. CDR3 in DNA: TGTGCCAGCAGTTTAGTAGGGCGTTACAATCAGCCCCAGCATTTT. Translating it yields CASSLVGRYNQPQHF.

Note on this clonotype: The missing conserved phenylalanine or tryptophan at the end of this CDR3 makes a read error likely. The J gene is TRBJ2-7, the V gene TRBV7-2; D is possibly TRBD2 (6 bases). Germline CDR1 and CDR2: SGHTA and FQGNSA. V was pared by 3 bases and J by 6 bases, with 9 bases between. The CDR3 has 12 amino acids. The CDR3 reads CASSFGGSEQYL. DNA for the CDR3: TGTGCCAGCAGCTTCGGGGGTTCCGAGCAGTACCTC.

This clonotype is judged medium-sized. The chain employs TRBV18 and TRBJ2-7, with TRBD1 matching 7 bases. The germline V gene encodes CDR1 KGHSH and CDR2 LQKENI. The CDR3 contains 14 residues. With V trimmed by 3 bases and J by 4 bases, 6 bases remained unmatched. The CDR3 is CASSPSGQIYEQYF. The CDR3 DNA follows: TGTGCCAGCTCACCCTCGGGACAGATATACGAGCAGTACTTC.

CDR3 protein: CASTWREMNTEAFF. The DNA for the CDR3 is TGTGCCAGCACATGGAGGGAAATGAACACTGAAGCTTTCTTT. The chain has TRBV2 and TRBJ1-1; D ambiguous. V was pared by 7 bases and J by 0 bases, with 12 bases between. This CDR3 is 14 amino acids long. Germline lookup yields CDR1 SNHLY and CDR2 FYNNEI.

The table lists this clonotype with many counts. This chain's CDR3 is CASRGENTEAFF. CDR3 DNA: TGTGCCAGCAGAGGAGAGAACACTGAAGCTTTCTTT. This sequence joins TRBV28 and TRBJ1-1, with D hard to call. The germline V and J ends were trimmed by 6 bases and 1 base, with 6 bases remaining between them. Germline lookup yields CDR1 MDHEN and CDR2 SYDVKM. The CDR3 has 12 residues. Variable domain in full (rest from reference TRBV28 and TRBJ1-1): DVKVTQSSRYLVKRTGEKVFLECVQDMDHENMFWYRQDPGLGLRLIYFSYDVKMKEKGDIPEGYSVSREKKERFSLILESASTNQTSMYLCASRGENTEAFFGQGTRLTVV.

This clonotype has at least ten counts. The rearrangement links TRBV28 to TRBJ2-5; TRBD2 might be the D (5 bases). The V gene lost 5 bases and the J gene lost 5 bases, with 15 bases spanning the gap. CDR3 length: 14 residues. Germline values: CDR1 MDHEN, CDR2 SYDVKM. The CDR3 here is CASSRTEDMETQYF. The CDR3 region has the DNA TGTGCCAGCAGTAGGACGGAGGATATGGAGACCCAGTACTTC.

Remarks on this clonotype: The junction does not match germline at one end; this may be a read error. The V call is TRBV3-1, the J call TRBJ2-5; no firm D call. From germline, CDR1 is LGHDT and CDR2 YNNKEL (reference sequence). The CDR3 contains 12 residues. This CDR3 is CASIQDGKTQYF. CDR3 nucleotides: TGTGCCAGCATCCAAGATGGGAAGACCCAGTACTTC.